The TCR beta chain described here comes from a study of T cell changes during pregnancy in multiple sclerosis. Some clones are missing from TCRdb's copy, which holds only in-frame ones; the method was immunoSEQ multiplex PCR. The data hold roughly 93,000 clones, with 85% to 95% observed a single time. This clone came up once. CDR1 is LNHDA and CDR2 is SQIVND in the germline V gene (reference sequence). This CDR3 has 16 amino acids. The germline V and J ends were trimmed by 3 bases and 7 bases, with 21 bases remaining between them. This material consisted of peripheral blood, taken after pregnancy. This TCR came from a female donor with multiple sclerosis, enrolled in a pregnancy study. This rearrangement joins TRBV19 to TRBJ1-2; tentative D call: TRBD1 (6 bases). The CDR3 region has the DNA TGTGCCAGTAGTATTTTGGGGGCAGGGAAGGATGGTGGCTACACCTTC. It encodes CASSILGAGKDGGYTF.